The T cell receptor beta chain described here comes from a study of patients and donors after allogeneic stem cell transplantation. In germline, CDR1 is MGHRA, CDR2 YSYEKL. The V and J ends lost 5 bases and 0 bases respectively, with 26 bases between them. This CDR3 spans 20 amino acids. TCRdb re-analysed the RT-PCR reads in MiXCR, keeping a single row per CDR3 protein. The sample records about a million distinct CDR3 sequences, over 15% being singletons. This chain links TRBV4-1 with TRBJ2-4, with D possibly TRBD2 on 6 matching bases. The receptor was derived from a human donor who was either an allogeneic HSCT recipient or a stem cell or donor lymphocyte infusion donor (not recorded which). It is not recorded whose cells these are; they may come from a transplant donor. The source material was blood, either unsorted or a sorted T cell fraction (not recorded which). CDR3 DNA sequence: TGCGCCAGCAGCTCCGAGGAAACTAGCCTCCAGAAGGTAGCCAAAAACATTCAGTACTTC. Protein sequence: CASSSEETSLQKVAKNIQYF.